This T cell receptor (beta chain) comes out of a study of cytomegalovirus exposure and HLA in healthy donors. General observations from the study: An Asian-associated ancestry cluster reportedly showed fewer N-insertions than the approximately 630-donor mean in a later analysis.

In the case of this clone: Its antigen is not identified.

Germline lookup yields CDR1 SGDLS and CDR2 YYNGEE. The CDR3 totals 14 residues. V was clipped by 8 bases and J by 0 bases, with 12 bases between them. PCR was performed using 60 Vbeta and 13 Jbeta primers. Some clones are missing from TCRdb's copy, which holds only in-frame ones; the method was immunoSEQ multiplex PCR. Of over 150,000 clones listed, more than 70% are singletons. The origin of this receptor is a young man in good health and CMV-seropositive. This sequence joins TRBV9 and TRBJ1-3; D remains ambiguous. The sequenced sample consisted of PBMCs. The CDR3 protein is CASSRENSGNTIYF. As DNA, the CDR3 is TGTGCCAGTTCCCGAGAGAACTCTGGAAACACCATATATTTT.